This T cell receptor (beta chain) emerged from a study of T cell responses to AZD1222 COVID-19 vaccine. General study findings and limits: Donors skewed white British and female; clonal diversity was possibly underestimated.

Comment on this clone: As yet, its antigen is unknown.

The CDR3 spans 14 residues. Trimming took 6 bases from V and 10 from J, leaving 18 bases between them. Germline V CDR1 and CDR2: LNHDA, SQIVND (reference sequence). Data came from immunoSEQ multiplex PCR; TCRdb stores just in-frame clones and leaves some out. The data contain 110,000 to 150,000 clones, 85% to 95% of them seen just once; the ten biggest clones take up around 3%. This chain joins TRBV19 and TRBJ1-4; the D gene is possibly TRBD1 (6 bases). The sequenced sample was peripheral blood, obtained on day 0 of AZD1222 vaccination. The sequence derives from an adult in good health. In DNA form, the CDR3 reads TGTGCCAGTAGCCTCGGGGCCCGGGGGCGAAAACTGTTTTTT. Protein product: CASSLGARGRKLFF.